This note documents a single T cell receptor (beta chain) sequence. This entry belongs to a study of blood T cell repertoires in COVID-19. As for the study in general: Samples taken during acute and convalescent COVID-19 were collected in the United States, Italy and Spain. PBMCs, B-cell-depleted T cells, or T cells were the source of the cDNA or gDNA that made up the material.

Seattle researchers signed up patients amid active infection and tracked them longitudinally. Authors' methods: Nucleated cell number was recorded as an estimate derived from reference gene primer amplification. The repertoire was sequenced with immunoSEQ multiplex PCR; TCRdb's copy has only in-frame clones and lacks some. V and J calls and clone size follow that table, whereas D and trimming were derived from the DNA. This repertoire shows about 300,000 clones, approximately 93% found once; its top ten account for about 2%. CDR1 and CDR2 from the germline V gene are LNHDA and SQIVND (reference sequence). V shed 9 bases and J 1 base; nucleotides not matched to a gene: 2. This CDR3 contains 13 residues.

This clonotype originated in a woman in her twenties or thirties with COVID-19, enrolled during active disease. Sequences were obtained from peripheral blood. The chain uses TRBV19 and TRBJ2-5, with TRBD2 identical over 10 bases. CDR3 bases: TGTGCCAGCAGGACTAGCGGCCAAGAGACCCAGTACTTC. As protein: CASRTSGQETQYF.